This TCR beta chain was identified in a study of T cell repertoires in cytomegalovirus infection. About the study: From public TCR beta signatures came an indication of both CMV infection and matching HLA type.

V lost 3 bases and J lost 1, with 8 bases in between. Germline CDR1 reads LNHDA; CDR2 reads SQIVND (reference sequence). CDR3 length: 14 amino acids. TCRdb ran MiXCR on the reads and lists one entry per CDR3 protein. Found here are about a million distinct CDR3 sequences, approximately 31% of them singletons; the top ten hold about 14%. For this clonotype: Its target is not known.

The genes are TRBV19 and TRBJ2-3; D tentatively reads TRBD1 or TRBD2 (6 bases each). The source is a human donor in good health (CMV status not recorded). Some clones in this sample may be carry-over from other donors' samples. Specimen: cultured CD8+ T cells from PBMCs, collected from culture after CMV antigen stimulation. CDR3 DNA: TGTGCCAGTAGTATTCGGGGGCGCACAGATACGCAGTATTTT. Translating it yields CASSIRGRTDTQYF.